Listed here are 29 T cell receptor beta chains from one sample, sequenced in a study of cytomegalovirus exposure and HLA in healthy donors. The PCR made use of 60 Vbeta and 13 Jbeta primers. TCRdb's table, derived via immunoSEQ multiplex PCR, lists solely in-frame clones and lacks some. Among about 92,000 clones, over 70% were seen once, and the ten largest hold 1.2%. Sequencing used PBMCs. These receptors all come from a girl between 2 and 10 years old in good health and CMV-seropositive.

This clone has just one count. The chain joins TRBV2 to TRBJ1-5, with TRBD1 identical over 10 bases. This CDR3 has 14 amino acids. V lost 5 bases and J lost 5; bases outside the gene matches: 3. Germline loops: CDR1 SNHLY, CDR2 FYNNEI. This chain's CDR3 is CASSPGQGDQPQHF. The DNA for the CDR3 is TGTGCCAGCAGTCCAGGACAGGGGGATCAGCCCCAGCATTTT. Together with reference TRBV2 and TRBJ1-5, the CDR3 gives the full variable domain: EPEVTQTPSHQVTQMGQEVILRCVPISNHLYFYWYRQILGQKVEFLVSFYNNEISEKSEIFDDQFSVERPDGSNFTLKIRSTKLEDSAMYFCASSPGQGDQPQHFGDGTRLSIL.

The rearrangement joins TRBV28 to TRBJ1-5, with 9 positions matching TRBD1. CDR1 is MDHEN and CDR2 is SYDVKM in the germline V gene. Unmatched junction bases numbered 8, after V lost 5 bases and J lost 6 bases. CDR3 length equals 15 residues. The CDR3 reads CASSRWTGEGQPQHF. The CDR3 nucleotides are TGTGCCAGCAGTCGTTGGACAGGGGAAGGTCAGCCCCAGCATTTT.

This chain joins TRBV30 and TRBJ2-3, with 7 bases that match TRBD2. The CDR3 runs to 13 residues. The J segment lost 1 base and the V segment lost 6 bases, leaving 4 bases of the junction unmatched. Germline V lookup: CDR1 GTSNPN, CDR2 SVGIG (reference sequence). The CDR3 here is CACYGLGTDTQYF. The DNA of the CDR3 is TGTGCCTGTTACGGACTAGGCACAGATACGCAGTATTTT.

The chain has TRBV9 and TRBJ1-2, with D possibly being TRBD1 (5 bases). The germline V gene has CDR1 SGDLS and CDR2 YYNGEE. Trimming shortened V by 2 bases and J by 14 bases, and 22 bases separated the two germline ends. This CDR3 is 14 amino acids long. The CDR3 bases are TGTGCCAGCAGCGTCGGGGACTCTGGACAAATCCAGACCTTC. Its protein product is CASSVGDSGQIQTF. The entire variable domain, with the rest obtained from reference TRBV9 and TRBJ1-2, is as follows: DSGVTQTPKHLITATGQRVTLRCSPRSGDLSVYWYQQSLDQGLQFLIQYYNGEERAKGNILERFSAQQFPDLHSELNLSSLELGDSALYFCASSVGDSGQIQTFGSGTRLTVV.

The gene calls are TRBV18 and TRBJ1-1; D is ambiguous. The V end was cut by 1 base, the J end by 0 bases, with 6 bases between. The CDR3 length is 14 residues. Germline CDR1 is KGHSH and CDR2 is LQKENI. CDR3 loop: CASSPQEMNTEAFF. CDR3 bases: TGTGCCAGCTCACCACAGGAGATGAACACTGAAGCTTTCTTT.

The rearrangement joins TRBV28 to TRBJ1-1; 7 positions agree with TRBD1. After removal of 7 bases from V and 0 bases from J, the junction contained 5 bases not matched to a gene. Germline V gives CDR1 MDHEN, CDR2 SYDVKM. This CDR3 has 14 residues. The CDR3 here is CASKDRKLNTEAFF. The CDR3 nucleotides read TGTGCCAGCAAGGACAGGAAGTTGAACACTGAAGCTTTCTTT.

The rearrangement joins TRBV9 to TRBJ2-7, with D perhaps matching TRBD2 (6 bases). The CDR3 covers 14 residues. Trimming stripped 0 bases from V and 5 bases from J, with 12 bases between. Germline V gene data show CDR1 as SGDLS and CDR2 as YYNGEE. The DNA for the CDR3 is TGTGCCAGCAGCGTAGGGTCCAGGGAGGACGAGCAGTACTTC. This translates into CASSVGSREDEQYF.

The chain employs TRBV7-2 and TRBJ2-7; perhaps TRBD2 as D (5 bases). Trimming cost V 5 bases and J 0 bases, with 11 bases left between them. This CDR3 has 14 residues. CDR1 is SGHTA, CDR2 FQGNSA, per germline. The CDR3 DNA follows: TGTGCCAGCAGCGTAACTAGAACCTCCTACGAGCAGTACTTC. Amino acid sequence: CASSVTRTSYEQYF.

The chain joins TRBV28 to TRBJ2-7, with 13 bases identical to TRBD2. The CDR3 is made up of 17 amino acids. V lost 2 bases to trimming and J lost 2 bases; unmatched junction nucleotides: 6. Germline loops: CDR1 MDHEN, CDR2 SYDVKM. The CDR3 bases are TGTGCCAGCAGTTTAAGACGCGGGACTAGCGGGACCTACGAGCAGTACTTC. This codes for CASSLRRGTSGTYEQYF.

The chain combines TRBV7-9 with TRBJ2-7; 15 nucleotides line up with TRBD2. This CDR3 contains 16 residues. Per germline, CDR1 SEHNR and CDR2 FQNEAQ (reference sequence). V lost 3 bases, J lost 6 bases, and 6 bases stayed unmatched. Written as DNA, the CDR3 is TGTGCCAGCAGCTTTTTCGGACTAGCGGGAGGGGGCGAGCAGTACTTC. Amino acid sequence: CASSFFGLAGGGEQYF.

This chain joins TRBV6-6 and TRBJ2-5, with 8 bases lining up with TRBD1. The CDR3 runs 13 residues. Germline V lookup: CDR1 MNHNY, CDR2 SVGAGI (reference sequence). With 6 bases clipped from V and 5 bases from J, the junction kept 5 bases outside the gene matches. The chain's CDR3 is CASSGQGWETQYF. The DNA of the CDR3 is TGTGCCAGCAGCGGACAGGGATGGGAGACCCAGTACTTC.

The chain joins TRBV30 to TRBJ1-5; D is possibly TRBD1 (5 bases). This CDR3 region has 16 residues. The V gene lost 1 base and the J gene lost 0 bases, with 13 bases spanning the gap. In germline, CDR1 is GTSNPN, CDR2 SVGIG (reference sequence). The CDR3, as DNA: TGTGCCTGGAGTGGAGAATCAGGGTATAGCAATCAGCCCCAGCATTTT. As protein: CAWSGESGYSNQPQHF.

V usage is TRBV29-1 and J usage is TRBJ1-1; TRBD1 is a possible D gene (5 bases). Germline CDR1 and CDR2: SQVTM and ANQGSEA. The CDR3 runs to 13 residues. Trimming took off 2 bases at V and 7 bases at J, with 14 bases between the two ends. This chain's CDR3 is CSVEKEIRDEAFF. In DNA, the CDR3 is TGCAGCGTTGAAAAAGAGATCAGGGATGAAGCTTTCTTT.

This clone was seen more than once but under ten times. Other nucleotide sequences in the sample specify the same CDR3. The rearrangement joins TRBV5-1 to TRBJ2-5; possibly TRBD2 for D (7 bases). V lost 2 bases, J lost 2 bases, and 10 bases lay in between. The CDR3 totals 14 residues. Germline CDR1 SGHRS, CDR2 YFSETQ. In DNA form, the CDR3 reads TGCGCCAGCAGCTTAGCGGGGACACAAGAGACCCAGTACTTC. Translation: CASSLAGTQETQYF.

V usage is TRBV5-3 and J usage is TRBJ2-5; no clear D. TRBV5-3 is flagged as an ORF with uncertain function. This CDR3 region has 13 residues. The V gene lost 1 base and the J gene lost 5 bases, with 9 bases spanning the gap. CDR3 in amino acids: CARSLITVETQYF. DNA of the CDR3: TGTGCCAGAAGCTTGATTACGGTGGAGACCCAGTACTTC.

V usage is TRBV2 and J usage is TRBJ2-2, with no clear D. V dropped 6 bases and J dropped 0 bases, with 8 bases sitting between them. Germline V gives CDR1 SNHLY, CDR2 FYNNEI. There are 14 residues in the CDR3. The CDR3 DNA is TGTGCCAGCAGGCACAGAACGAACACCGGGGAGCTGTTTTTT. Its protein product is CASRHRTNTGELFF.

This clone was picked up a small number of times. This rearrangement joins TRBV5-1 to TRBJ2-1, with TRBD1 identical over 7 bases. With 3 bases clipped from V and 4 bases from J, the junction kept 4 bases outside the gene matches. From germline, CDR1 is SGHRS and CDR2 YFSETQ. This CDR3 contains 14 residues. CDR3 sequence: CASSWTGPYNEQFF. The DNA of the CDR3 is TGCGCCAGCAGCTGGACAGGTCCATACAATGAGCAGTTCTTC. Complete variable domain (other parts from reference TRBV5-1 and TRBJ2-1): KAGVTQTPRYLIKTRGQQVTLSCSPISGHRSVSWYQQTPGQGLQFLFEYFSETQRNKGNFPGRFSGRQFSNSRSEMNVSTLELGDSALYLCASSWTGPYNEQFFGPGTRLTVL.

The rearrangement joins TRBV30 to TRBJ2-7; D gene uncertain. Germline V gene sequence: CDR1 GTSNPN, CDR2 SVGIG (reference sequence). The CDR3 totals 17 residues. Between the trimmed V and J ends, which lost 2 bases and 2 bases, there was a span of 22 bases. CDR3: CAWSYSAGVTRTYEQYF. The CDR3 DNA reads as TGTGCCTGGAGTTACTCCGCCGGCGTGACTCGCACCTACGAGCAGTACTTC.

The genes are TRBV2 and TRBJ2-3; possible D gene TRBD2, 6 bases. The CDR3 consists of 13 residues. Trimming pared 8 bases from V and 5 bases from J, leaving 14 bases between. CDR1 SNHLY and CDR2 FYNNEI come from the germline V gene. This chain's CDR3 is CASVAGIRDTQYF. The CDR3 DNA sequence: TGTGCCAGCGTCGCGGGAATTAGAGATACGCAGTATTTT.

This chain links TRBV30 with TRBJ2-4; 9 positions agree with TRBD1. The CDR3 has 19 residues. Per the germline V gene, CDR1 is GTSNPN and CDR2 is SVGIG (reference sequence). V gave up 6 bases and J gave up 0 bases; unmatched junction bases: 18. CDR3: CACASPLNGQGLAKNIQYF. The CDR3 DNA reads TGTGCCTGCGCGAGTCCTTTAAACGGACAGGGGTTAGCCAAAAACATTCAGTACTTC.

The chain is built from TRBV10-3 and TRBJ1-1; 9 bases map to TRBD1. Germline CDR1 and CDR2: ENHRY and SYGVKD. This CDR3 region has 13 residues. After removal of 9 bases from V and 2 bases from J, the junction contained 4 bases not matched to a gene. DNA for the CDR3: TGTGCCATACGGGACAGGGATAACACTGAAGCTTTCTTT. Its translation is CAIRDRDNTEAFF.

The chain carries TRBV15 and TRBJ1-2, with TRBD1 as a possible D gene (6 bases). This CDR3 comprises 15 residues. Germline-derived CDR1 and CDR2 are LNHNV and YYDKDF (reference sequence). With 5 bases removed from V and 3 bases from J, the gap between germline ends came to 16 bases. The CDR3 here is CATSPHRASDYGYTF. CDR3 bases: TGTGCCACCAGCCCCCACAGGGCTTCCGACTATGGCTACACCTTC.

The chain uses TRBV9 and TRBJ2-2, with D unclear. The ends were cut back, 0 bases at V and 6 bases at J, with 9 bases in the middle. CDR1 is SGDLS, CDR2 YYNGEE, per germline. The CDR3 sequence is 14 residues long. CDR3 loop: CASSVDQVAGELFF. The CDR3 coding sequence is TGTGCCAGCAGCGTAGACCAGGTGGCCGGGGAGCTGTTTTTT.

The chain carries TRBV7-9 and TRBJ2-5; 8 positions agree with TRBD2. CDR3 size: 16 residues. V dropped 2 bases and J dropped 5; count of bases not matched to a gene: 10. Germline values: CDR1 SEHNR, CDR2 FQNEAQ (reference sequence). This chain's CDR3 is CASSLSPTGLGETQYF. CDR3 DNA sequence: TGTGCCAGCAGCTTATCTCCGACGGGACTAGGGGAGACCCAGTACTTC.

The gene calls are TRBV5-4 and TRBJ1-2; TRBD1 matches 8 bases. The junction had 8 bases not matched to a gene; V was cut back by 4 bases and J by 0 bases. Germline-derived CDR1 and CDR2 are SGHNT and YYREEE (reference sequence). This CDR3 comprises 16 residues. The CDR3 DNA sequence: TGTGCCAGCAGCATACCACAGGGGGTCTCTAACTATGGCTACACCTTC. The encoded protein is CASSIPQGVSNYGYTF.

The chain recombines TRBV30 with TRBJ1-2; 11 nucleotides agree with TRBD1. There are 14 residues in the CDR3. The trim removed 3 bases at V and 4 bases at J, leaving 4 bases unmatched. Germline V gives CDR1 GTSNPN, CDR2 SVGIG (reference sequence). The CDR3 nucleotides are TGTGCCTGGAGCGGACAGGGGGCTGGCTATGGCTACACCTTC. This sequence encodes CAWSGQGAGYGYTF. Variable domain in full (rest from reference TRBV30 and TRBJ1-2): SQTIHQWPATLVQPVGSPLSLECTVEGTSNPNLYWYRQAAGRGLQLLFYSVGIGQISSEVPQNLSASRPQDRQFILSSKKLLLSDSGFYLCAWSGQGAGYGYTFGSGTRLTVV.

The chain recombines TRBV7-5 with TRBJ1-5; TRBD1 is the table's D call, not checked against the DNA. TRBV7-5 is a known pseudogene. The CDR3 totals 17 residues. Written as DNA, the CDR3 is TGTGCCAGAAGCCCCGGGGGACAGGGTGGTGACAATCAGCCCCAGCATTTT. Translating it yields CARSPGGQGGDNQPQHF.

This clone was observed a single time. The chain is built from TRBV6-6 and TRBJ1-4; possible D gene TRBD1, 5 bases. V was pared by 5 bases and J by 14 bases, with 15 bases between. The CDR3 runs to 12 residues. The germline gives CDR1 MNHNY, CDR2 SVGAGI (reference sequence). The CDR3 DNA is TGTGCCAGCAGTCCCGACGACAGATACCTGTTTTTT. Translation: CASSPDDRYLFF.

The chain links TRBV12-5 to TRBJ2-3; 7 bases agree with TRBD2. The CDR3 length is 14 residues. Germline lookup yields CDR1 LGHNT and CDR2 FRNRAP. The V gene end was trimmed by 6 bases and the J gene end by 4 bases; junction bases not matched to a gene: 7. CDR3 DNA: TGTGCTAGTGGGGGGGGGTCCGGAGCAGATACGCAGTATTTT. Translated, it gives CASGGGSGADTQYF. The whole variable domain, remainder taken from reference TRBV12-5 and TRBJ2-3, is DARVTQTPRHKVTEMGQEVTMRCQPILGHNTVFWYRQTMMQGLELLAYFRNRAPLDDSGMPKDRFSAEMPDATLATLKIQPSEPRDSAVYFCASGGGSGADTQYFGPGTRLTVL.